These 2 T cell receptor beta chains share one sample of origin, sequenced in a study of beta chain features in type 1 diabetes. The study, taken as a whole, reports: Patients with Type 1 diabetes showed moderately but significantly shorter TCRB CDR3s in all four CD4+ subsets.

The entirety of the isolated RNA underwent reverse transcription, so expressed TCRB transcripts were sequenced. Measured with immunoSEQ multiplex PCR; TCRdb has only the in-frame clones, and not every one. This table has roughly 180,000 clones, approximately 7.8% appearing once. For these TCRs, the target antigens are not known. Sequencing was done on a sample of central memory CD4+ T cells from blood. The receptors come from a woman between 40 and 55 years old with type 1 diabetes.

CDR3 region: CASSTSQDYGYTF. The CDR3 DNA is TGTGCCAGCAGCACTAGCCAGGACTATGGCTACACCTTC. The chain has TRBV28 and TRBJ1-2; D remains unclear. This CDR3 is built from 13 residues. From germline, CDR1 is MDHEN and CDR2 SYDVKM. Trimming took 6 bases from V and 3 from J, leaving 11 bases between them.

This chain links TRBV19 with TRBJ1-5; D gene ambiguous. Per germline, CDR1 LNHDA and CDR2 SQIVND (reference sequence). The V gene lost 5 bases and the J gene lost 4 bases, with 6 bases spanning the gap. The CDR3 has 12 residues. As DNA, the CDR3 is TGTGCCAGTAGTCCAGTTAATCAGCCCCAGCATTTT. Translating it yields CASSPVNQPQHF.